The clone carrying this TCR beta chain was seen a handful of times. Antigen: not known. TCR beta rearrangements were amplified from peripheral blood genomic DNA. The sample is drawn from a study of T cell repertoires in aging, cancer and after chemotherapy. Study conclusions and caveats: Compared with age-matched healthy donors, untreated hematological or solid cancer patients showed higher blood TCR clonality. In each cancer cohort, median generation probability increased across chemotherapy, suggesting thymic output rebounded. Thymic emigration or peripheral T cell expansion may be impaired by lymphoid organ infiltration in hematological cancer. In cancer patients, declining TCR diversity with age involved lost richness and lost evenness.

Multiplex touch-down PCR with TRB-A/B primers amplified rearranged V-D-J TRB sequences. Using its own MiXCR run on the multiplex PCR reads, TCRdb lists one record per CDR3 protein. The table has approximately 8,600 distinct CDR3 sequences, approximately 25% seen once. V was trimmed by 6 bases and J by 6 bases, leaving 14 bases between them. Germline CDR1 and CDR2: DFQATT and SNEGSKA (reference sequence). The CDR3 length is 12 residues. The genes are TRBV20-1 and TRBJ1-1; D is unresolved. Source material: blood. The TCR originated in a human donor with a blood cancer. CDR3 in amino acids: CSARREGAEAFF. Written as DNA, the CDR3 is TGCAGTGCCCGTCGGGAGGGCGCTGAAGCTTTCTTT.